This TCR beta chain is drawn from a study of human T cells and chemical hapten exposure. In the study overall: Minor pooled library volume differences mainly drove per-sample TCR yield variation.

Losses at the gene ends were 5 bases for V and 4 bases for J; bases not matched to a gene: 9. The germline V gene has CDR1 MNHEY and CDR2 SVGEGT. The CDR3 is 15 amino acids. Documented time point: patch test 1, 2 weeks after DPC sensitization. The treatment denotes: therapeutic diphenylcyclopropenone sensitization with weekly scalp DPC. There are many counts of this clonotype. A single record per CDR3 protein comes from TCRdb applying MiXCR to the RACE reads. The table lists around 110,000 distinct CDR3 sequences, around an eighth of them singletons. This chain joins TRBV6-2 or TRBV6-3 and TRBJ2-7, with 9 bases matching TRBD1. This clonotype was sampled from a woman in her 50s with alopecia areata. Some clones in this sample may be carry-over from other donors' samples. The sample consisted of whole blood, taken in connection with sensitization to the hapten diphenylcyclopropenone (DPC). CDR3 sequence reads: CASSPGTGIKYEQYF. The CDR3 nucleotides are TGTGCCAGCAGTCCCGGGACAGGGATCAAGTACGAGCAGTACTTC.